Shown below are 31 T cell receptor beta chains from a single sample sequenced in a study of cytomegalovirus exposure and HLA in healthy donors. The PCR made use of 60 Vbeta and 13 Jbeta primers. Sequencing used immunoSEQ multiplex PCR; TCRdb keeps in-frame clones, though not all of them. The top ten clones hold 1.5% to 2% of a sample with 130,000 or so clones, 76% of them seen once. The sample consisted of PBMCs. These receptors were collected from a man aged 35-49 years in good health and CMV-seronegative.

The rearrangement joins TRBV7-9 to TRBJ1-1; the D gene is possibly TRBD1 (5 bases). The CDR3 is made up of 16 amino acids. The germline V and J ends were trimmed by 4 bases and 0 bases, with 15 bases remaining between them. CDR1 and CDR2 from the germline V gene are SEHNR and FQNEAQ (reference sequence). This CDR3 is CASSSPREVMNTEAFF. CDR3 nucleotide sequence: TGTGCCAGCAGCTCCCCCAGGGAGGTCATGAACACTGAAGCTTTCTTT.

The V and J genes are TRBV7-9 and TRBJ2-5; 13 bases fit TRBD2. Germline lookup yields CDR1 SEHNR and CDR2 FQNEAQ (reference sequence). The CDR3 is 16 residues long. The V and J ends lost 5 bases and 2 bases, in that order; junction bases with no gene match: 5. The CDR3 here is CASSRTSGGAQETQYF. DNA of the CDR3: TGTGCCAGCAGCCGCACTAGCGGGGGGGCACAAGAGACCCAGTACTTC. The full variable domain, rest sourced from reference TRBV7-9 and TRBJ2-5, is DTGVSQNPRHKITKRGQNVTFRCDPISEHNRLYWYRQTLGQGPEFLTYFQNEAQLEKSRLLSDRFSAERPKGSFSTLEIQRTEQGDSAMYLCASSRTSGGAQETQYFGPGTRLLVL.

The gene calls are TRBV6-5 and TRBJ1-4; D is uncertain. The CDR3 extends over 12 amino acids. V lost 5 bases and J 11 bases, leaving 12 bases between the germline ends. CDR1 and CDR2 from the germline V gene are MNHEY and SVGAGI. The CDR3 is CASSHEREKLFF. DNA of the CDR3: TGTGCCAGCAGTCACGAAAGGGAGAAACTGTTTTTT.

The rearrangement joins TRBV7-6 to TRBJ2-2; weak D call: TRBD1 (6 bases). V lost 5 bases and J lost 6, with 10 bases in between. The CDR3 extends over 13 amino acids. Germline assignment: CDR1 SGHVS and CDR2 FNYEAQ. CDR3 sequence: CASSPTGPGELFF. CDR3 nucleotides: TGTGCCAGCAGCCCCACAGGGCCCGGGGAGCTGTTTTTT.

There are a few counts of this clone. The rearrangement joins TRBV6-4 to TRBJ2-1; 9 nucleotides match TRBD2. Germline V gene sequence: CDR1 MRHNA, CDR2 SNTAGT. With 6 bases clipped from V and 3 bases from J, the junction kept 3 bases outside the gene matches. This CDR3 is 14 amino acids long. CDR3 protein: CASRVAGDYNEQFF. The CDR3 coding sequence is TGTGCCAGCAGAGTAGCGGGGGACTACAATGAGCAGTTCTTC.

CDR3 loop: CSGVQRGGETQYF. CDR3 nucleotide sequence: TGCAGCGGGGTCCAGCGGGGGGGGGAGACCCAGTACTTC. J is TRBJ2-5 and V is TRBV29-1; 10 bases align to TRBD2. The germline V gene encodes CDR1 SQVTM and CDR2 ANQGSEA. The CDR3 runs 13 residues. V was pared by 7 bases and J by 5 bases, with 7 bases of the junction left unmatched.

V usage is TRBV15 and J usage is TRBJ1-2, with 7 nucleotides matching TRBD1. Germline loops: CDR1 LNHNV, CDR2 YYDKDF (reference sequence). With V trimmed by 3 bases and J by 4 bases, 11 bases remained unmatched. The CDR3 contains 16 residues. Here the CDR3 reads CATSSPLGGSGYGYTF. In DNA form, the CDR3 reads TGTGCCACCAGCAGTCCCCTAGGGGGCTCCGGCTATGGCTACACCTTC.

The genes are TRBV15 and TRBJ2-3; D gene ambiguous. Germline V gene data show CDR1 as LNHNV and CDR2 as YYDKDF (reference sequence). V lost 4 bases and J lost 0, with 2 bases in between. The CDR3 is made up of 12 amino acids. The CDR3 sequence is CATSTSTDTQYF. CDR3 bases: TGTGCCACCAGCACAAGCACAGATACGCAGTATTTT.

The rearrangement joins TRBV2 to TRBJ2-5; 10 bases match TRBD2. The J call is doubtful: the DNA matches TRBJ2-7 better. Germline-derived CDR1 and CDR2 are SNHLY and FYNNEI. This CDR3 is built from 16 residues. The CDR3: CASSESPLAGHYEQYF. The CDR3 DNA sequence: TGTGCCAGCAGTGAATCACCACTAGCGGGGCACTACGAGCAGTACTTC.

The rearrangement links TRBV6-1 to TRBJ2-7; D gene uncertain. CDR1 is MNHNS and CDR2 is SASEGT in the germline V gene. This CDR3 comprises 12 residues. The V end lost 0 bases, the J end lost 4 bases, and 4 bases lay between the germline ends. CDR3 sequence reads: CASSEAMYEQYF. The CDR3 coding sequence is TGTGCCAGCAGTGAAGCCATGTACGAGCAGTACTTC.

The chain combines TRBV7-9 with TRBJ2-2; D remains unclear. Germline V gene lookup returns CDR1 SEHNR and CDR2 FQNEAQ (reference sequence). The CDR3 spans 13 residues. Trimming shortened V by 1 base and J by 5 bases, and 5 bases separated the two germline ends. The CDR3 spells CASSLDGTGELFF. The DNA for the CDR3 is TGTGCCAGCAGCTTAGACGGGACCGGGGAGCTGTTTTTT.

In its sample, this clone was seen a few times. The V gene is TRBV6-1, the J gene TRBJ2-2, with D possibly TRBD2 on 6 matching bases. Germline CDR1 and CDR2: MNHNS and SASEGT. Between the trimmed V and J ends, which lost 0 bases and 9 bases, there was a span of 11 bases. The CDR3 is 14 amino acids. For the CDR3, the DNA is TGTGCCAGCAGTGAAGCGGATCGGGGGTGGGAGCTGTTTTTT. This codes for CASSEADRGWELFF.

V usage is TRBV27 and J usage is TRBJ1-4, with 7 bases aligning to TRBD1. Germline CDR1 MNHEY, CDR2 SMNVEV (reference sequence). V was pared by 8 bases and J by 2 bases, with 2 bases of the junction left unmatched. The CDR3 sequence is 13 residues long. The CDR3, as DNA: TGTGCCAGCGGAGGGGGCACTAATGAAAAACTGTTTTTT. This translates into CASGGGTNEKLFF.

V and J are TRBV5-1 and TRBJ2-3; 9 nucleotides agree with TRBD1. Germline CDR1 and CDR2: SGHRS and YFSETQ. V dropped 3 bases and J dropped 0; count of bases not matched to a gene: 5. CDR3 length: 16 amino acids. CDR3 in DNA: TGCGCCAGCAGCTGGAGGGACAGGGCTAGCACAGATACGCAGTATTTT. Its protein is CASSWRDRASTDTQYF.

The rearrangement joins TRBV4-3 to TRBJ1-3; TRBD1 agrees at 7 bases. The CDR3 runs 15 residues. The junction had 5 bases not matched to a gene; V was cut back by 3 bases and J by 3 bases. Per the germline V gene, CDR1 is LGHNA and CDR2 is YSLEER. CDR3 DNA: TGCGCCAGCAGCCAGGATGGACAGGTTGGAAACACCATATATTTT. Its protein is CASSQDGQVGNTIYF.

V is TRBV12-5 and J is TRBJ1-1; D is possibly TRBD1 (5 bases). This CDR3 spans 13 amino acids. Trimming took off 3 bases at V and 8 bases at J, with 13 bases between the two ends. The germline CDR1 and CDR2 sequences are LGHNT and FRNRAP. The CDR3 spells CASGFGAGNEAFF. Written as DNA, the CDR3 is TGTGCTAGTGGTTTTGGGGCAGGGAACGAAGCTTTCTTT.

This chain connects TRBV29-1 to TRBJ2-5; TRBD2 matches 9 bases. V trimming: 4 bases; J trimming: 7 bases; junction bases outside the gene matches: 10. CDR1 is SQVTM and CDR2 is ANQGSEA in the germline V gene. The CDR3 sequence is 14 residues long. The CDR3 bases are TGCAGCGTTGGTCGACTAGCGGATGCGGGGACCCAGTACTTC. This translates into CSVGRLADAGTQYF.

The CDR3 is CASSAQGSGGALGTDTQYF. CDR3 in DNA: TGCGCCAGCAGCGCCCAAGGTAGCGGGGGGGCCTTGGGAACAGATACGCAGTATTTT. The rearrangement uses TRBV4-3 and TRBJ2-3; 11 nucleotides line up with TRBD2. V lost 5 bases to trimming and J lost 3 bases; unmatched junction nucleotides: 16. The length of the CDR3 is 19 residues. Germline V CDR1 and CDR2: LGHNA, YSLEER.

On this clone itself: The sample holds other DNA sequences that translate to the same CDR3. The rearrangement links TRBV30 to TRBJ1-1, with a tentative D call TRBD1 (6 bases). The germline V and J ends were trimmed by 2 bases and 4 bases, with 11 bases remaining between them. The CDR3 has 13 amino acids. Germline V CDR1 and CDR2: GTSNPN, SVGIG (reference sequence). CDR3 protein: CAWSLQGLTEAFF. The CDR3, as DNA: TGTGCCTGGAGTTTACAGGGTCTCACTGAAGCTTTCTTT.

This chain uses TRBV6-5 with TRBJ1-2; 7 nucleotides match TRBD1. Germline V gene data show CDR1 as MNHEY and CDR2 as SVGAGI. The CDR3 is 14 amino acids. The V and J ends lost 6 bases and 4 bases, in that order; junction bases with no gene match: 8. The CDR3 region has the DNA TGTGCCAGCAGAACCACAGGGGAGACCTATGGCTACACCTTC. Translating it yields CASRTTGETYGYTF.

The CDR3 is CASSTGQGPSEQYF. The CDR3 DNA follows: TGTGCCAGCAGCACCGGACAGGGCCCGTCGGAGCAGTACTTC. The J gene is TRBJ2-7, the V gene TRBV9; 8 bases map to TRBD1. The CDR3 extends over 14 amino acids. Germline V gene lookup returns CDR1 SGDLS and CDR2 YYNGEE. V shed 4 bases and J 7 bases; nucleotides not matched to a gene: 10.

The chain has TRBV4-2 and TRBJ1-6, with D unclear. The V end was cut by 1 base, the J end by 0 bases, with 10 bases between. The CDR3 is 17 amino acids. Germline CDR1 reads LGHNA; CDR2 reads YNFKEQ. In DNA, the CDR3 is TGTGCCAGCAGCCAAGTGGACGGGAGCTCCTATAATTCACCCCTCCACTTT. Its translation: CASSQVDGSSYNSPLHF.

The chain has TRBV27 and TRBJ2-1, with TRBD2 matching 11 bases. Germline V lookup: CDR1 MNHEY, CDR2 SMNVEV (reference sequence). Germline trimming cut 4 bases from V and 10 bases from J; bases unmatched to any gene: 6. The CDR3 contains 14 residues. This CDR3 reads CASSSWGLADEQFF. DNA of the CDR3: TGTGCCAGCAGTTCATGGGGACTAGCGGACGAGCAGTTCTTC.

The V call is TRBV6-5, the J call TRBJ1-1, with D unclear. Germline CDR1 reads MNHEY; CDR2 reads SVGAGI. V lost 2 bases, J lost 3 bases, and 10 bases lay in between. This CDR3 region has 14 residues. DNA of the CDR3: TGTGCCAGCAGTTACGGGAGCTTGGACACTGAAGCTTTCTTT. Its translation: CASSYGSLDTEAFF.

This clone has only a few counts. This rearrangement joins TRBV13 to TRBJ2-7; 10 bases line up with TRBD1. V lost 5 bases to trimming and J lost 4 bases; unmatched junction nucleotides: 8. From germline, CDR1 is PRHDT and CDR2 FYEKMQ (reference sequence). This CDR3 has 15 residues. CDR3 in DNA: TGTGCCAGCAGCAACACCGGACAGGGGGTATACGAGCAGTACTTC. Translated: CASSNTGQGVYEQYF. The full variable domain, with the rest looked up from reference TRBV13 and TRBJ2-7, is AAGVIQSPRHLIKEKRETATLKCYPIPRHDTVYWYQQGPGQDPQFLISFYEKMQSDKGSIPDRFSAQQFSDYHSELNMSSLELGDSALYFCASSNTGQGVYEQYFGPGTRLTVT.

V and J are TRBV27 and TRBJ2-3; D remains unclear. This CDR3 comprises 13 residues. CDR1 MNHEY and CDR2 SMNVEV come from the germline V gene (reference sequence). V lost 6 bases to trimming and J lost 2 bases, with 9 bases between them. The CDR3 loop reads CASSRLFTDTQYF. In DNA, the CDR3 is TGTGCCAGCAGCCGTCTGTTCACAGATACGCAGTATTTT.

This chain joins TRBV6-5 and TRBJ2-3, with TRBD1 matching 7 bases. Germline loops: CDR1 MNHEY, CDR2 SVGAGI. The length of the CDR3 is 14 residues. V lost 6 bases, J lost 5 bases, and 8 bases stayed unmatched. The CDR3 is CASRDRVVKDTQYF. CDR3 DNA: TGTGCCAGCAGAGACAGGGTGGTCAAAGATACGCAGTATTTT.

This chain connects TRBV5-4 to TRBJ2-2; D remains unclear. V gave up 0 bases and J gave up 2 bases, with 5 bases separating them. Germline V lookup: CDR1 SGHNT, CDR2 YYREEE (reference sequence). The CDR3 has 14 residues. CDR3 residues: CASSLDSNTGELFF. The CDR3 DNA follows: TGTGCCAGCAGCTTGGACTCCAACACCGGGGAGCTGTTTTTT.

The rearrangement links TRBV7-9 to TRBJ1-2; 8 nucleotides line up with TRBD1. V was clipped by 4 bases and J by 3 bases; unmatched bases: 7. Germline assignment: CDR1 SEHNR and CDR2 FQNEAQ (reference sequence). The CDR3 extends over 15 amino acids. The DNA for the CDR3 is TGTGCCAGCAGCTCACCGGGACAGGAGGACTATGGCTACACCTTC. This sequence encodes CASSSPGQEDYGYTF.

CDR3 sequence reads: CASSLAGSGTRQFF. For the CDR3, the DNA is TGTGCCAGCAGCTTAGCTGGGAGCGGGACACGGCAGTTCTTC. V gene TRBV7-6 combines with J gene TRBJ2-1; a weak D match, TRBD2 (7 bases). This CDR3 region has 14 residues. The V gene lost 0 bases and the J gene lost 12 bases, with 15 bases spanning the gap. CDR1 and CDR2 (germline): SGHVS, FNYEAQ.

The V gene is TRBV11-2, the J gene TRBJ1-2, with D unresolved. This CDR3 is 16 amino acids long. V was cut by 4 bases and J by 0 bases, with 15 bases left in between. The germline V gene encodes CDR1 SGHAT and CDR2 FQNNGV. The CDR3 sequence is CASSSALGRTNYGYTF. The CDR3 DNA is TGTGCCAGCAGCTCAGCCCTTGGGAGAACTAACTATGGCTACACCTTC. The variable domain in full, with the rest retrieved from reference TRBV11-2 and TRBJ1-2, is EAGVAQSPRYKIIEKRQSVAFWCNPISGHATLYWYQQILGQGPKLLIQFQNNGVVDDSQLPKDRFSAERLKGVDSTLKIQPAKLEDSAVYLCASSSALGRTNYGYTFGSGTRLTVV.